These 5 T cell receptor beta chains were all obtained from the same sample, sequenced in a study of CD8+ T cells in alopecia areata (dated 2018 in TCRdb). This sample's time point label indicates: 20 to 30 weeks on oral tofacitinib. The treatment or condition label for this specimen denotes: oral pan-JAK inhibitor, 5-10 mg twice daily. Library preparation used the immunoSEQ multiplex PCR assay. For TCR sequencing, RNA was extracted from every sample and reverse transcribed into cDNA to serve as template. Imported from immuneACCESS, the table was reduced by TCRdb to in-frame sequences with V and J called. These copies leave out some clones; in studies compared against another copy, an unresolved V gene accounts for under half, and the cause of the remainder is not known. The sample table contains 100,000 to 140,000 clones; only one count was recorded for 84% of them. The top ten hold over 20% of the sample.

The sample consisted of CD8+ T cells sorted from blood, taken at week 24, from a patient treated with tofacitinib. The receptors shown here come from a human donor with alopecia areata.

This sequence joins TRBV27 and TRBJ1-5; D unresolved. The V and J ends lost 6 bases and 0 bases respectively, with 12 bases between them. Germline V gene sequence: CDR1 MNHEY, CDR2 SMNVEV (reference sequence). This CDR3 is 15 amino acids long. CDR3 sequence: CASRKLEYSNQPQHF. CDR3 coding DNA: TGTGCCAGCAGAAAGCTTGAATATAGCAATCAGCCCCAGCATTTT.

The chain uses TRBV29-1 and TRBJ2-3; TRBD2 agrees at 9 bases. J gave up 5 bases and V 4 bases, and 7 bases lay outside the gene matches. CDR1 and CDR2 from the germline V gene are SQVTM and ANQGSEA. The CDR3 extends over 14 amino acids. CDR3 DNA sequence: TGCAGCGTTGTTGTCGGTAGCGGGGGAGATACGCAGTATTTT. As protein: CSVVVGSGGDTQYF.

This clone was seen a handful of times. The chain employs TRBV4-2 and TRBJ2-3, with TRBD2 matching 8 bases. The CDR3 has 17 residues. V was clipped by 3 bases and J by 4 bases; unmatched bases: 12. Germline CDR1 and CDR2: LGHNA and YNFKEQ. CDR3 sequence (DNA): TGTGCCAGCAGCCAGGCCCCGGGACGGGGGGGGGCAGATACGCAGTATTTT. Its protein is CASSQAPGRGGADTQYF.

The chain employs TRBV6-5 and TRBJ1-2; TRBD1 matches at 7 bases. The CDR3 is 14 amino acids. CDR1 MNHEY and CDR2 SVGAGI come from the germline V gene. With 2 bases clipped from V and 5 bases from J, the junction kept 5 bases outside the gene matches. CDR3 residues: CASSYRPTGYGYTF. CDR3 in DNA: TGTGCCAGCAGTTACAGGCCGACAGGGTATGGCTACACCTTC.

The V gene is TRBV5-6, the J gene TRBJ1-1; 7 nucleotides match TRBD1. The germline CDR1 and CDR2 sequences are SGHDT and YYEEEE. The CDR3 has 14 residues. The V gene end was trimmed by 4 bases and the J gene end by 3 bases; junction bases not matched to a gene: 6. CDR3 sequence reads: CASSPDRDHTEAFF. The DNA of the CDR3 is TGTGCCAGCAGCCCTGACAGGGACCACACTGAAGCTTTCTTT.